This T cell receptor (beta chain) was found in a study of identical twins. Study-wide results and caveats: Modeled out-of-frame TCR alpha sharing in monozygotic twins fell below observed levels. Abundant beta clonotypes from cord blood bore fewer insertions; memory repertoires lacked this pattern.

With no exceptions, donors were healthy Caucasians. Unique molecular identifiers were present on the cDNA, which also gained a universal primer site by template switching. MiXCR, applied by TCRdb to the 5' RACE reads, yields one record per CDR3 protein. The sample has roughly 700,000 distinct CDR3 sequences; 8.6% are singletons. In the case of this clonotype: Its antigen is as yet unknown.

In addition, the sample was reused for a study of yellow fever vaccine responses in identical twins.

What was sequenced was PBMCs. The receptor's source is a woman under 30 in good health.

CDR3 amino acids: CASSEGLAGFTDTQYF. The CDR3 bases are TGTGCCAGCAGTGAAGGACTAGCGGGCTTCACAGATACGCAGTATTTT. The genes are TRBV6-1 and TRBJ2-3; 10 bases line up with TRBD2. Germline V gene sequence: CDR1 MNHNS, CDR2 SASEGT. The CDR3 length is 16 residues. Losses at the gene ends were 1 base for V and 2 bases for J; bases not matched to a gene: 3.